The clone carrying this TCR beta chain has a handful of counts. These data are taken from a study of blood T cell repertoires in COVID-19. Study-wide background: COVID-19 samples from acute and convalescent phases originated in the United States, Italy and Spain. Sources were T cells, B-cell-depleted T cells, or PBMCs; the material itself was cDNA or gDNA.

Study processing details: Estimated nucleated cell counts came from reference gene primer amplification. Sequencing was performed with immunoSEQ multiplex PCR; in TCRdb, only in-frame clones are kept and a portion is missing. The DNA was the basis for D and trimming; V, J and clone size are from that table. The table records some 270,000 clones, nearly 90% of them present only once. Sequenced sample: peripheral blood. The sequence was collected from a woman between 40 and 50 years old who had recovered from COVID-19.

Here the CDR3 reads CASSRRSGLNTGELFF. The DNA of the CDR3 is TGTGCCAGCAGCCGCCGGTCGGGACTTAACACCGGGGAGCTGTTTTTT. V is TRBV3-1 (or the pseudogene TRBV3-2) and J is TRBJ2-2, with D possibly TRBD2 on 6 matching bases. Germline V CDR1 and CDR2: LGHDT, YNNKEL (reference sequence). Trimming cost V 4 bases and J 2 bases, with 14 bases left between them. There are 16 residues in the CDR3.